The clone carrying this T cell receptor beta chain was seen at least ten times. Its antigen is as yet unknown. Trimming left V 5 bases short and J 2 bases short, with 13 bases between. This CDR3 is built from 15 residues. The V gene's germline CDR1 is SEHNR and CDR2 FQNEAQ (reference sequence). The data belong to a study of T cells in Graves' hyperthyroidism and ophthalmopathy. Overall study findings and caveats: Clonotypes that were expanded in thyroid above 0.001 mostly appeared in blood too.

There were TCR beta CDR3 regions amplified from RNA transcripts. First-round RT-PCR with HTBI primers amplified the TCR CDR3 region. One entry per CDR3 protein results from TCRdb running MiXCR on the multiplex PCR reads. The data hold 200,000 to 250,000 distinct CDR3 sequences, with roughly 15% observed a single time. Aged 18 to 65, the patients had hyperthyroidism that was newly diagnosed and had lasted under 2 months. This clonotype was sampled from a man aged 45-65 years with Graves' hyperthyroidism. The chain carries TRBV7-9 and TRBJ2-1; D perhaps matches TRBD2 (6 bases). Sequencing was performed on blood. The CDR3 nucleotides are TGTGCCAGCAGCCCAGCGCGGGGCACCTACAATGAGCAGTTCTTC. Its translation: CASSPARGTYNEQFF.